The 30 T cell receptor beta chains in this list originate from one sample, sequenced in a study of long-term antiretroviral therapy in people with HIV. Version v3.0 of the immunoSEQ assay was performed at survey level. This table comes from immunoSEQ multiplex PCR, and its TCRdb copy is limited to in-frame clones, with some not included. In the table there are about 16,000 clones, about 91% of which are singletons. The specimen comprised unsorted PBMCs, sampled 2.3 years before starting antiretroviral therapy. These receptors came from a woman younger than 45 with HIV.

This chain connects TRBV5-5 to TRBJ2-3; tentatively, D is TRBD1 (5 bases). CDR1 and CDR2 from the germline V gene are SGHKS and YYEKEE (reference sequence). The CDR3 runs to 14 residues. V gave up 3 bases and J gave up 3 bases, with 11 bases separating them. The CDR3 DNA reads TGTGCCAGCAGCTCGACAGAAAAAACAGATACGCAGTATTTT. Its protein is CASSSTEKTDTQYF.

The rearrangement joins TRBV2 to TRBJ2-7; TRBD1 might be the D (6 bases). With 10 bases removed from V and 6 bases from J, the gap between germline ends came to 22 bases. This CDR3 region has 14 residues. Germline CDR1 SNHLY, CDR2 FYNNEI. The CDR3 spells CATGPGTGTSEQYF. The DNA of the CDR3 is TGTGCCACAGGACCTGGTACAGGGACGAGCGAGCAGTACTTC.

V usage is TRBV2 and J usage is TRBJ1-4; TRBD1 agrees at 9 bases. J was trimmed by 8 bases and V by 10 bases; bases with no gene match: 8. The CDR3 loop spans 13 amino acids. The germline CDR1 and CDR2 sequences are SNHLY and FYNNEI. In DNA, the CDR3 is TGTGCCACGCATGGACAGGGGAGGGAAAAACTGTTTTTT. Residues: CATHGQGREKLFF.

This chain links TRBV5-4 with TRBJ2-3; tentatively, D is TRBD1 or TRBD2 (5 bases each). The germline V gene has CDR1 SGHNT and CDR2 YYREEE (reference sequence). Trimming shortened V by 3 bases and J by 5 bases, and 13 bases separated the two germline ends. This CDR3 has 14 residues. CDR3: CASSWDPTGDTQYF. The DNA for the CDR3 is TGTGCCAGCAGCTGGGACCCTACGGGAGATACGCAGTATTTT.

The genes are TRBV11-2 and TRBJ1-5, with a tentative D call TRBD1 (6 bases). Germline values: CDR1 SGHAT, CDR2 FQNNGV. CDR3 size: 15 residues. V lost 6 bases and J lost 3, with 15 bases in between. The CDR3 DNA reads as TGTGCCAGCAGTCGCGGAGCAGGGGTCAATCAGCCCCAGCATTTT. Its translation: CASSRGAGVNQPQHF.

This chain uses TRBV6-5 with TRBJ2-6, with 8 nucleotides matching TRBD1. Germline trimming cut 5 bases from V and 4 bases from J; bases unmatched to any gene: 4. CDR1 and CDR2 from the germline V gene are MNHEY and SVGAGI. This CDR3 contains 15 residues. In nucleotides, the CDR3 is TGTGCCAGCAGTAGCAGGGGGCAAGGGGCCAACGTCCTGACTTTC. Translation gives CASSSRGQGANVLTF.

The genes are TRBV7-8 and TRBJ1-5, with a tentative D call TRBD1 (5 bases). The CDR3 extends over 14 amino acids. Germline V CDR1 and CDR2: SGHVS, FQNEAQ. V was clipped by 3 bases and J by 7 bases, with 13 bases between them. The CDR3 region has the DNA TGTGCCAGCAGCTTCGGCAGGGAGGGCCAGCCCCAGCATTTT. Amino acid sequence: CASSFGREGQPQHF.

This clone showed up just a few times. CDR3 in amino acids: CSVVQHIQYF. CDR3 bases: TGCAGCGTTGTGCAACACATTCAGTACTTC. V usage is TRBV29-1 and J usage is TRBJ2-4; D unresolved. Trimming took 4 bases from V and 8 from J, leaving 6 bases between them. From germline, CDR1 is SQVTM and CDR2 ANQGSEA. The CDR3 totals 10 residues.

The chain is built from TRBV11-2 and TRBJ1-2, with TRBD1 matching over 10 bases. The germline CDR1 and CDR2 sequences are SGHAT and FQNNGV. The CDR3 loop spans 15 amino acids. The junction had 9 bases not matched to a gene; V was cut back by 5 bases and J by 6 bases. Here the CDR3 reads CASSVRDRGVNGYTF. DNA for the CDR3: TGTGCCAGCAGCGTGAGGGACAGGGGAGTAAATGGCTACACCTTC.

The chain employs TRBV6-5 and TRBJ1-4, with D possibly matching TRBD1 (5 bases). Per germline, CDR1 MNHEY and CDR2 SVGAGI. This CDR3 is 15 amino acids long. The V and J ends lost 2 bases and 0 bases respectively, with 7 bases between them. Written as DNA, the CDR3 is TGTGCCAGCAGTTACCGGGACGCAACTAATGAAAAACTGTTTTTT. This codes for CASSYRDATNEKLFF.

V is TRBV7-9 and J is TRBJ1-3; D is unresolved. The CDR3 consists of 17 residues. V lost 3 bases, J lost 0 bases, and 15 bases lay in between. The V gene's germline CDR1 is SEHNR and CDR2 FQNEAQ (reference sequence). CDR3 bases: TGTGCCAGCAGCTTCTCCGGCCTTCTTAGCTCTGGAAACACCATATATTTT. Protein product: CASSFSGLLSSGNTIYF.

V and J are TRBV30 and TRBJ2-3; 8 bases match TRBD2. V shed 1 base, J shed 3 bases, and the junction held 3 bases outside the gene matches. In germline, CDR1 is GTSNPN, CDR2 SVGIG (reference sequence). The CDR3 is 14 amino acids. The CDR3 sequence: CAWSETGGTDTQYF. In nucleotides, the CDR3 is TGTGCCTGGAGTGAAACGGGGGGGACAGATACGCAGTATTTT. Full variable domain (missing parts from reference TRBV30 and TRBJ2-3): SQTIHQWPATLVQPVGSPLSLECTVEGTSNPNLYWYRQAAGRGLQLLFYSVGIGQISSEVPQNLSASRPQDRQFILSSKKLLLSDSGFYLCAWSETGGTDTQYFGPGTRLTVL.

This clone was recorded only once. This chain links TRBV19 with TRBJ2-4; D is unclear. The CDR3 loop spans 12 amino acids. V lost 8 bases and J lost 7, with 12 bases in between. Looked up from germline, CDR1 is LNHDA and CDR2 is SQIVND (reference sequence). In nucleotides, the CDR3 is TGTGCCAGTTCCGATTTCTTTAACATTCAGTACTTC. Its translation: CASSDFFNIQYF.

The rearrangement uses TRBV6-7 and TRBJ2-7; 7 positions agree with TRBD2. TRBV6-7 is sorted into the ORF group, with uncertain function. The CDR3 is 18 residues long. Germline trimming cut 5 bases from V and 0 bases from J; bases unmatched to any gene: 16. DNA of the CDR3: TGTGCCAGCAGTCCCCGCGGGGGTCCCGCTTTACTCTCCTACGAGCAGTACTTC. Protein sequence: CASSPRGGPALLSYEQYF.

This CDR3 is CASSWGPSGGQETQYF. The CDR3 DNA reads TGCGCCAGCAGCTGGGGGCCTAGCGGGGGACAAGAGACCCAGTACTTC. This sequence joins TRBV5-1 and TRBJ2-5; 10 nucleotides line up with TRBD2. The germline gives CDR1 SGHRS, CDR2 YFSETQ. V shed 3 bases and J 2 bases; nucleotides not matched to a gene: 7. This CDR3 is built from 16 residues.

This clone was seen a single time. CDR3 sequence reads: CASRRSQGAYEQYF. The DNA for the CDR3 is TGTGCCAGCAGACGATCACAGGGGGCCTACGAGCAGTACTTC. The genes are TRBV6-1 and TRBJ2-7; TRBD1 matches at 8 bases. Germline trimming cut 6 bases from V and 2 bases from J; bases unmatched to any gene: 6. Germline V gene data show CDR1 as MNHNS and CDR2 as SASEGT. This CDR3 spans 14 amino acids.

The rearrangement links TRBV19 to TRBJ2-2; 9 bases line up with TRBD1. The germline V gene encodes CDR1 LNHDA and CDR2 SQIVND (reference sequence). V lost 5 bases, J lost 5 bases, and 9 bases stayed unmatched. The CDR3 length is 16 residues. The CDR3 sequence: CASSPTYRGRTGELFF. CDR3 sequence (DNA): TGTGCCAGTAGTCCCACGTACAGGGGGCGGACCGGGGAGCTGTTTTTT.

The chain links TRBV28 to TRBJ1-2; no clear D. The V gene lost 2 bases and the J gene lost 4 bases, with 8 bases spanning the gap. Germline V CDR1 and CDR2: MDHEN, SYDVKM. The CDR3 spans 13 residues. CDR3 loop: CASSLEPLYGYTF. The CDR3 DNA reads as TGTGCCAGCAGTTTAGAACCTCTCTATGGCTACACCTTC.

DNA of the CDR3: TGCGCCAGCAGCTTCACATACAGGGGGCCTTCACCCCTCCACTTT. Protein: CASSFTYRGPSPLHF. The chain carries TRBV5-1 and TRBJ1-6; 9 bases line up with TRBD1. The CDR3 loop spans 15 amino acids. The ends lost 2 bases at V and 9 bases at J; junction bases unmatched: 6. Germline-derived CDR1 and CDR2 are SGHRS and YFSETQ.

The table lists this clone with a count of one. This chain links TRBV19 with TRBJ1-4; D gene uncertain. The CDR3 runs 12 residues. Per germline, CDR1 LNHDA and CDR2 SQIVND (reference sequence). Trimming removed 5 bases at V and 5 bases at J, with 6 bases between. The CDR3 protein is CASSPLNEKLFF. The CDR3, as DNA: TGTGCCAGTAGTCCTTTAAATGAAAAACTGTTTTTT. Full variable domain (remainder filled in from reference TRBV19 and TRBJ1-4): DGGITQSPKYLFRKEGQNVTLSCEQNLNHDAMYWYRQDPGQGLRLIYYSQIVNDFQKGDIAEGYSVSREKKESFPLTVTSAQKNPTAFYLCASSPLNEKLFFGSGTQLSVL.

CDR3 sequence (DNA): TGTGCCAGCAGCTTAGACAGGGGAGGCTACGAGCAGTACTTC. Amino acid sequence: CASSLDRGGYEQYF. The chain couples TRBV11-2 to TRBJ2-7, with D tentatively TRBD1 or TRBD2 (6 bases each). The germline V and J ends were trimmed by 0 bases and 3 bases, with 9 bases remaining between them. Germline V gene sequence: CDR1 SGHAT, CDR2 FQNNGV. The CDR3 sequence is 14 residues long.

The gene calls are TRBV19 and TRBJ1-1, with D unresolved. With 7 bases removed from V and 7 bases from J, the gap between germline ends came to 13 bases. CDR1 LNHDA and CDR2 SQIVND come from the germline V gene (reference sequence). The CDR3 covers 12 residues. CDR3 DNA: TGTGCCAGTACCTACGCGGAGGGTGAAGCTTTCTTT. Its translation: CASTYAEGEAFF.

V gene TRBV7-2 combines with J gene TRBJ2-7; D may match TRBD1 or TRBD2 (5 bases each). Germline V gene data show CDR1 as SGHTA and CDR2 as FQGNSA. The CDR3 has 17 residues. V shed 5 bases and J shed 0 bases, with 20 bases lying between them. The CDR3 DNA reads TGTGCCAGCAGCCCTCCTAATCGAGGGGAAAGCTCCTACGAGCAGTACTTC. Protein product: CASSPPNRGESSYEQYF.

The gene calls are TRBV25-1 and TRBJ1-4; D is undetermined. The CDR3 contains 14 residues. The V gene's germline CDR1 is MGHDK and CDR2 SYGVNS. V lost 3 bases, J lost 8 bases, and 13 bases lay in between. The CDR3 DNA is TGTGCCAGCAGTGACAGTAGCAGCGCCGAAAAACTGTTTTTT. Translating it yields CASSDSSSAEKLFF.

This rearrangement joins TRBV7-9 to TRBJ2-3; TRBD2 aligns across 8 bases. V shed 5 bases and J 2 bases; nucleotides not matched to a gene: 9. Germline V lookup: CDR1 SEHNR, CDR2 FQNEAQ (reference sequence). This CDR3 comprises 16 residues. CDR3 DNA: TGTGCCAGCAGCACACTAGCGGAGGCCAACACAGATACGCAGTATTTT. Translated, it gives CASSTLAEANTDTQYF.

This chain joins TRBV10-1 and TRBJ2-3; D could derive from TRBD1 or TRBD2 (5 bases each). Trimming shortened V by 3 bases and J by 2 bases, and 12 bases separated the two germline ends. Germline V gene sequence: CDR1 WNHNN, CDR2 SYGVQD (reference sequence). The CDR3 contains 15 residues. The CDR3 region has the DNA TGCGCCAGCAGTGATGGGCAGGGAGACACAGATACGCAGTATTTT. Protein sequence: CASSDGQGDTDTQYF.

This rearrangement joins TRBV29-1 to TRBJ1-4, with a tentative D call TRBD1 (5 bases). The CDR3 is 14 residues long. The germline V and J ends were trimmed by 5 bases and 8 bases, with 18 bases remaining between them. Looked up from germline, CDR1 is SQVTM and CDR2 is ANQGSEA. DNA of the CDR3: TGCAGCGTTTTTGAGGGGCCCGCGGGGGAAAAACTGTTTTTT. Translation gives CSVFEGPAGEKLFF.

CDR3 bases: TGTGCCAGCAGCTTGGGTCTCGCGGGACAGTCGAACACTGAAGCTTTCTTT. Protein: CASSLGLAGQSNTEAFF. The chain has TRBV5-5 and TRBJ1-1; TRBD1 agrees at 7 bases. The CDR3 totals 17 residues. Per germline, CDR1 SGHKS and CDR2 YYEKEE (reference sequence). V shed 0 bases, J shed 1 base, and the junction held 9 bases outside the gene matches.

This clone has a single count. The rearrangement uses TRBV7-9 and TRBJ2-5; possible D gene TRBD1, 6 bases. The CDR3 runs to 13 residues. CDR1 and CDR2 (germline): SEHNR, FQNEAQ (reference sequence). V lost 1 base and J lost 12, with 15 bases in between. CDR3 nucleotides: TGTGCCAGCAGCTTAGGAGTAGGGGACACCGAGTACTTC. Amino acids: CASSLGVGDTEYF.

The chain combines TRBV5-1 with TRBJ1-3; 8 bases align to TRBD1. The CDR3 sequence is 17 residues long. Trimming removed 3 bases from V and 0 bases from J; junction bases left unmatched: 8. Germline CDR1 and CDR2: SGHRS and YFSETQ. The chain's CDR3 is CASSYGTGMNSGNTIYF. The CDR3 nucleotides read TGCGCCAGCAGCTATGGGACAGGTATGAACTCTGGAAACACCATATATTTT.